These 5 T cell receptor beta chains came from one sample sequenced in a study of T cells in tuberculosis. Data came from immunoSEQ multiplex PCR; TCRdb stores just in-frame clones and leaves some out. Of over 30,000 clones listed, nearly 90% are singletons. Time point specified: new active TB diagnosis, blood taken before or within 7 days of starting treatment. The sample here was PBMCs, taken at tuberculosis diagnosis. The origin of the receptors is an adult with tuberculosis.

The chain joins TRBV2 to TRBJ1-1, with 8 bases lining up with TRBD1. The CDR3 covers 15 residues. CDR1 is SNHLY, CDR2 FYNNEI, per germline. The V segment lost 6 bases and the J segment 3 bases; nucleotides outside the gene matches: 9. The CDR3 DNA follows: TGTGCCAGCAGACCCAGGGGGCGAGAGGACACTGAAGCTTTCTTT. Encoded protein: CASRPRGREDTEAFF.

The rearrangement uses TRBV29-1 and TRBJ1-2; TRBD1 might be the D (6 bases). CDR3 length: 12 residues. V was clipped by 7 bases and J by 6 bases, with 15 bases between them. Looked up from germline, CDR1 is SQVTM and CDR2 is ANQGSEA. The CDR3 loop is CSARGGEHGYTF. CDR3 DNA: TGCAGCGCGCGGGGGGGCGAACATGGCTACACCTTC.

The chain combines TRBV4-1 with TRBJ2-3; D might be TRBD1 (6 bases). This CDR3 comprises 19 residues. CDR1 MGHRA and CDR2 YSYEKL come from the germline V gene. Trimming removed 0 bases from V and 0 bases from J, with 19 bases in between. The CDR3 protein is CASSQDGQGFGRSTDTQYF. CDR3 DNA: TGCGCCAGCAGCCAAGATGGGCAGGGGTTCGGTAGGAGCACAGATACGCAGTATTTT.

The chain has TRBV5-1 and TRBJ2-1; D call uncertain. This CDR3 region has 15 residues. Germline V gene data show CDR1 as SGHRS and CDR2 as YFSETQ. Trimming took 3 bases from V and 6 from J, leaving 16 bases between them. The CDR3 region has the DNA TGCGCCAGCAGCTGGAATACAGTCCACGGCAATGAGCAGTTCTTC. This codes for CASSWNTVHGNEQFF.

The chain links TRBV28 to TRBJ2-7; 7 bases are a match to TRBD2. The V gene end was trimmed by 3 bases and the J gene end by 6 bases; junction bases not matched to a gene: 8. This CDR3 contains 14 residues. Looked up from germline, CDR1 is MDHEN and CDR2 is SYDVKM. CDR3 residues: CASSLGGASREQYF. In DNA, the CDR3 is TGTGCCAGCAGTTTGGGAGGGGCTAGCCGCGAGCAGTACTTC.